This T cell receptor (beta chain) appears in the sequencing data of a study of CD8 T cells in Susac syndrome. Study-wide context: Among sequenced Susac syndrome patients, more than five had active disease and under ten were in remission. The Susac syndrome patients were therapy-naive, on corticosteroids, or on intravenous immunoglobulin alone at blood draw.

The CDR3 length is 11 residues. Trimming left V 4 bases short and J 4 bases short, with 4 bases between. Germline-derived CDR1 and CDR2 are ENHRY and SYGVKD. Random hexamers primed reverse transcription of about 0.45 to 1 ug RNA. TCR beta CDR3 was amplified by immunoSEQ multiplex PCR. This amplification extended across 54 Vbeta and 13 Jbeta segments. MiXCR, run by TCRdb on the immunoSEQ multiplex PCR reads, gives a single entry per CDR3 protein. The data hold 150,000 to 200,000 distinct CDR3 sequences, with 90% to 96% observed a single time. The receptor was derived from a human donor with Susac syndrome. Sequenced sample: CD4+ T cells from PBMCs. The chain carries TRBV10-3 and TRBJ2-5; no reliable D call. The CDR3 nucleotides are TGTGCCATCAGTGTGGGAGAGACCCAGTACTTC. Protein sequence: CAISVGETQYF.